This entry concerns a single TCR beta chain. Its specificity is unknown. It was with 32 V and 13 J primers that multiplex PCR amplified TCR beta CDR3. TCRdb fed the multiplex PCR reads into MiXCR, producing one record per CDR3 protein. The repertoire holds fewer than 3,500 distinct CDR3 sequences, with approximately 39% as singletons. The data were obtained in a study of immune heterogeneity within non-small cell lung tumors. Study-level points and caveats: Individual patients had largely distinct high-frequency T-cell receptor beta clonotypes. Although only moderate, the correlation of local T-cell clonality with local tumor mutational burden was significant (R 0.3 to 0.4). There were identical dominant CDR3 beta clonotypes recurring across tumor sites within a patient, together with site-unique high-frequency clones.

Each sample used about 650 ng of genomic DNA from bulk tumor tissue. Multiple widely separated biopsies were taken from each primary tumor at surgery. Undergoing curative surgery were patients whose non-small cell lung cancer was untreated and newly diagnosed. Sample donors consisted of newly diagnosed non-small cell lung cancer patients who were undergoing surgery with curative intent. Germline V gene data show CDR1 as MDHEN and CDR2 as SYDVKM. The CDR3 has 16 residues. With 6 bases removed from V and 7 bases from J, the gap between germline ends came to 19 bases. The TCR originated in a woman aged 50 to 60 with non-small cell lung cancer. Specimen: lung tumor tissue. The chain carries TRBV28 and TRBJ1-6; D possibly corresponds to TRBD1 (6 bases). DNA of the CDR3: TGTGCCAGCAGCTTAGCCGGGGGGGCGGGGAATTCACCCCTCCACTTT. It encodes CASSLAGGAGNSPLHF.